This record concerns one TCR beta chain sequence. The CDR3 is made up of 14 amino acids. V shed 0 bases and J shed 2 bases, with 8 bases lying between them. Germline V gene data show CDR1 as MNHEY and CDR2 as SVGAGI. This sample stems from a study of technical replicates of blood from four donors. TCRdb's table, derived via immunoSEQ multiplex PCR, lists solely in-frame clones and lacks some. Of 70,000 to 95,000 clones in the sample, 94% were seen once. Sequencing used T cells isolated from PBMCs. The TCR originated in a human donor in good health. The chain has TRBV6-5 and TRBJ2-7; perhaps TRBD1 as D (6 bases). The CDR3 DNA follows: TGTGCCAGCAGTTACTCCCAGGGGACCTACGAGCAGTACTTC. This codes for CASSYSQGTYEQYF.